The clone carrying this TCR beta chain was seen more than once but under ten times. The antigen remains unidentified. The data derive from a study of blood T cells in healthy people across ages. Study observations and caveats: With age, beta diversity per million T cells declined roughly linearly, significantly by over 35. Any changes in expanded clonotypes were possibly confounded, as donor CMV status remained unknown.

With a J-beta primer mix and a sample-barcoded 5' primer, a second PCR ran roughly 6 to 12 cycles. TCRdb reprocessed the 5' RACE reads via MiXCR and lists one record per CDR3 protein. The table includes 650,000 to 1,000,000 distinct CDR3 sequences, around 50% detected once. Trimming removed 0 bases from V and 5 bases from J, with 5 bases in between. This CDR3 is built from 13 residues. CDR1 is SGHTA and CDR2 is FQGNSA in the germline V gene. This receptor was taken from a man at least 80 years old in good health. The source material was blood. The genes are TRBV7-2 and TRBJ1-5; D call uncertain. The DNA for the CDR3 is TGTGCCAGCAGCTTAGCATACGATCAGCCCCAGCATTTT. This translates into CASSLAYDQPQHF.